This T cell receptor beta chain was recorded in a study of cytomegalovirus exposure and HLA in healthy donors. Study in general: The roughly 670 first-cohort repertoires and the approximately 130 validation repertoires shared the same platform, a later analysis reported.

The donors were part of the validation cohort of some 120 subjects. That cohort was separate from the first cohort, which comprised 500 to 850 subjects. Study-wide results and caveats: Confirmation was obtained in vitro that a few CMV-associated chains are specific for CMV antigens. Subsequent analysis revealed that first-cohort TCR clusters tended to co-occur in the 120 or so validation repertoires.

V dropped 5 bases and J dropped 7 bases, with 14 bases sitting between them. CDR1 and CDR2 from the germline V gene are MNHEY and SVGAGI. The CDR3 covers 13 residues. Method: immunoSEQ multiplex PCR; TCRdb's copy keeps in-frame clones and lacks some. The sample includes about 110,000 clones, around 85% of them seen just once. Note on this clone: Its specificity is not known.

The rearrangement links TRBV6-5 to TRBJ1-1; a possible D gene is TRBD1 (6 bases). Sequenced: PBMCs. The TCR comes from a young woman in good health and CMV-seronegative. As DNA, the CDR3 is TGTGCCAGCAGTCGAAGAGGGACACTTGAAGCTTTCTTT. Its protein is CASSRRGTLEAFF.